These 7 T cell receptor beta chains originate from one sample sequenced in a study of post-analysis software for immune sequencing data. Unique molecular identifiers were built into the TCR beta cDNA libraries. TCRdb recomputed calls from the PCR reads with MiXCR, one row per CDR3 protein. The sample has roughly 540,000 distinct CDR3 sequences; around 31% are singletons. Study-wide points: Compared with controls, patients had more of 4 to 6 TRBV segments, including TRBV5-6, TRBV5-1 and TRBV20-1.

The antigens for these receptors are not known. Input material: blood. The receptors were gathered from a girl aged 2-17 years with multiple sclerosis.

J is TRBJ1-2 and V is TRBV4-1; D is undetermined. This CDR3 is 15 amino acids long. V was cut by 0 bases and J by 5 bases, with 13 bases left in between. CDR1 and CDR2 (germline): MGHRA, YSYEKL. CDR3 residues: CASSQDIAVEYGYTF. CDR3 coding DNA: TGCGCCAGCAGCCAAGATATCGCAGTCGAATATGGCTACACCTTC.

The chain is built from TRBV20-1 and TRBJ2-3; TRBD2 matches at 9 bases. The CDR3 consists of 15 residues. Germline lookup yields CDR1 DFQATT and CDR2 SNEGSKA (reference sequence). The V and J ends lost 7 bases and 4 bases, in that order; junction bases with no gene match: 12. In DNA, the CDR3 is TGCAGTGTTGAGTGGAGCGGGGGGTTGGCAGATACGCAGTATTTT. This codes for CSVEWSGGLADTQYF.

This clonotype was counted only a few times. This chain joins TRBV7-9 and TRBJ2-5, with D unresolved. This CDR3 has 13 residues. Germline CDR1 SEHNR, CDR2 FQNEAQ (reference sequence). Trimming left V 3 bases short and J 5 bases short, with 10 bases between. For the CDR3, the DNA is TGTGCCAGCAGCTTGTACTCTGGGGAGACCCAGTACTTC. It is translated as CASSLYSGETQYF.

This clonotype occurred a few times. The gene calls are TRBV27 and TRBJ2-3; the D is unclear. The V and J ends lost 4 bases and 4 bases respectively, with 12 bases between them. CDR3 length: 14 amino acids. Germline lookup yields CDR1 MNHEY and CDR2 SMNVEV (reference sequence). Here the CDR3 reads CASSSTLAADTQYF. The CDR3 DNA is TGTGCCAGCAGTTCAACACTGGCTGCAGATACGCAGTATTTT.

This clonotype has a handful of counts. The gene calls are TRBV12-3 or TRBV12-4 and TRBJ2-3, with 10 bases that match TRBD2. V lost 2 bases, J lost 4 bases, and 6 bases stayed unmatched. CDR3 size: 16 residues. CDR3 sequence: CASSLHLAGVSDTQYF. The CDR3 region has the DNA TGTGCCAGCAGTTTACATCTAGCGGGGGTATCAGATACGCAGTATTTT.

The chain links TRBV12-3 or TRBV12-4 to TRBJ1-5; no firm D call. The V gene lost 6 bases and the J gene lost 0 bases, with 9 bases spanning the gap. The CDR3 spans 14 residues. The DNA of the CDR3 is TGTGCCAGCAGAAGGACCGGTAGCAATCAGCCCCAGCATTTT. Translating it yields CASRRTGSNQPQHF.

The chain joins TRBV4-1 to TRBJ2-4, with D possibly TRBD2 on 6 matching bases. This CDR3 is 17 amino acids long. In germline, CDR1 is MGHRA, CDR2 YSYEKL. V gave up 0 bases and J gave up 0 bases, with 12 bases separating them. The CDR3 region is CASSQDRGSLAKNIQYF. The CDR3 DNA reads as TGCGCCAGCAGCCAAGATCGGGGGTCTCTAGCCAAAAACATTCAGTACTTC.